This T cell receptor (beta chain) comes out of a study of blood T cell repertoires in COVID-19. At the level of the study: PBMCs, B-cell-depleted T cells, or T cells provided the cDNA or gDNA that made up the material.

Generated by immunoSEQ multiplex PCR, the TCRdb table keeps only in-frame clones and is missing some. Of 80,000 to 90,000 clones in the sample, 82% were seen once. Concerning this clone: An end of the junction differs from the germline gene, which may be a read error.

The specimen sequenced was peripheral blood. The receptor was derived from a woman older than 75 with acute or convalescent COVID-19.

The CDR3 is CARSLSSGGRYSEQFF. CDR3 nucleotides: TGTGCCAGAAGCCTGTCTAGCGGGGGGCGGTACAGTGAGCAGTTCTTC. V gene TRBV5-3 combines with J gene TRBJ2-1, with 11 positions matching TRBD2. TRBV5-3 has ORF status, its function being uncertain. The CDR3 runs to 16 residues.